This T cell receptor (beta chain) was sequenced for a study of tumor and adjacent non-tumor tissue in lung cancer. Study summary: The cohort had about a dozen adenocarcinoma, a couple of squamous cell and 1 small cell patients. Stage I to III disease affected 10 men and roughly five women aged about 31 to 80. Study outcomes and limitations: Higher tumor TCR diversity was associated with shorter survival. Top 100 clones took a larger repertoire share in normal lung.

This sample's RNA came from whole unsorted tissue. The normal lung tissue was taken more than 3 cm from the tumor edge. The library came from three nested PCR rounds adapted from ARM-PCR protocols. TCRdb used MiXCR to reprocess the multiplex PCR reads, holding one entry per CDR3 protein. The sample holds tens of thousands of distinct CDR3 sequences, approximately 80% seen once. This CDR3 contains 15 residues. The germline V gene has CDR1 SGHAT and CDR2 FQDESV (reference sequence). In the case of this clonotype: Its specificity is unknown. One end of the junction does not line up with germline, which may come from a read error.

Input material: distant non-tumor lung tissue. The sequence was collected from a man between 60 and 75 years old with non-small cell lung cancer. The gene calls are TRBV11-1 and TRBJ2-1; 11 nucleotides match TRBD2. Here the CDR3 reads CASSSPSGGMNELFF. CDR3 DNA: TGTGCCAGCAGTTCCCCTAGCGGGGGGATGAATGAGCTGTTCTTC.